The entry that follows covers one TCR beta chain sequence. These data belong to a study of T cell changes during pregnancy in multiple sclerosis. CDR3 length: 17 residues. Germline V CDR1 and CDR2: SGHAT, FQNNGV. Trimming stripped 2 bases from V and 3 bases from J, with 17 bases between. Libraries were prepared by immunoSEQ multiplex PCR; TCRdb keeps only in-frame clonotypes and omits some of them. The repertoire has about 100,000 clones, approximately 90% of them found once; the top ten carry 3% to 3.5%. This chain uses TRBV11-2 with TRBJ1-5; D is possibly TRBD1 (6 bases). This TCR was recovered from a female donor with multiple sclerosis, enrolled in a pregnancy study. Sequenced here: peripheral blood, sampled after pregnancy. CDR3 DNA sequence: TGTGCCAGCAGCTTATACGGGGGGGGCCTTTACAATCAGCCCCAGCATTTT. It encodes CASSLYGGGLYNQPQHF.